This TCR beta chain was recovered during a study of PD-L1 blockade in urothelial cancer. Stated time point: peripheral blood 6 weeks after treatment start. Clones were read by immunoSEQ multiplex PCR, and TCRdb kept only the in-frame ones, dropping some. This sample carries about 110,000 clones, 91% of them seen once, and the ten largest clones take 3% to 4.5%. There are 16 residues in the CDR3. Germline V gene data show CDR1 as SGHAT and CDR2 as FQNNGV. The V gene lost 7 bases and the J gene lost 1 base, with 20 bases spanning the gap. This clone was seen just once. The material was PBMCs, obtained around atezolizumab (anti-PD-L1) treatment. The TCR sequence derives from a man aged 60-69 years with urothelial cancer. The chain couples TRBV11-2 to TRBJ2-7; maybe TRBD1 (6 bases). CDR3 sequence: CASTNRPAQGSYEQYF. In nucleotides, the CDR3 is TGTGCCAGCACCAATCGACCGGCACAGGGTTCCTACGAGCAGTACTTC. The variable domain in full, completed from reference TRBV11-2 and TRBJ2-7, reads EAGVAQSPRYKIIEKRQSVAFWCNPISGHATLYWYQQILGQGPKLLIQFQNNGVVDDSQLPKDRFSAERLKGVDSTLKIQPAKLEDSAVYLCASTNRPAQGSYEQYFGPGTRLTVT.